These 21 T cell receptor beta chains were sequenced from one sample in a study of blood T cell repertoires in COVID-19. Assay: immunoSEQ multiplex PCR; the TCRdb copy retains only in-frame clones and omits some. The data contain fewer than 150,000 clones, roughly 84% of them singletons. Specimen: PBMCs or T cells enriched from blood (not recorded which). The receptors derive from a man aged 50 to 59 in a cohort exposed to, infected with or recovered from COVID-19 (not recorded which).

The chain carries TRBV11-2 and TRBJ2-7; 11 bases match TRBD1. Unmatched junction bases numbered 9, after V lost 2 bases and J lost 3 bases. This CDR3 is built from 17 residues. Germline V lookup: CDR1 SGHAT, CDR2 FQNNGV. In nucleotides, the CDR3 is TGTGCCAGCAGCTTAAGTGTCGGACAGGGGGCTTTCTACGAGCAGTACTTC. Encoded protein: CASSLSVGQGAFYEQYF.

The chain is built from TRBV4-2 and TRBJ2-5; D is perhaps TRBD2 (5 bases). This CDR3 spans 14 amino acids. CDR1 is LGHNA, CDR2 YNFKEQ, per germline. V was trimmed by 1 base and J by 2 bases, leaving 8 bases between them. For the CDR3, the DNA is TGTGCCAGCAGCCAAGGCGAGCGGCAAGAGACCCAGTACTTC. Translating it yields CASSQGERQETQYF.

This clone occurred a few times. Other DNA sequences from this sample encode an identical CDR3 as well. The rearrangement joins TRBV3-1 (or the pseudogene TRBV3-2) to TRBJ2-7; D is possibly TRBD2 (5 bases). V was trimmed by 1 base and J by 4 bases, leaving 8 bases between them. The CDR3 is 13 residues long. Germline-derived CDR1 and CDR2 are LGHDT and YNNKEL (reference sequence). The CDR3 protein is CASSQGGGYEQYF. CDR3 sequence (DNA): TGTGCCAGCAGCCAAGGTGGCGGGTACGAGCAGTACTTC.

CDR3 sequence (DNA): TGTGCCAGCAGGCGAGGTAACACTGAAGCTTTCTTT. This sequence encodes CASRRGNTEAFF. This chain links TRBV6-5 with TRBJ1-1; D is undetermined. V lost 6 bases, J lost 2 bases, and 7 bases lay in between. The CDR3 contains 12 residues. CDR1 and CDR2 (germline): MNHEY, SVGAGI.

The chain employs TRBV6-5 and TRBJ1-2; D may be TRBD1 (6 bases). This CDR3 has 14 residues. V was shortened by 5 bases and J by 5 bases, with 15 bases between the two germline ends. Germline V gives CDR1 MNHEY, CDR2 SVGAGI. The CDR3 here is CASSPRTETYGYTF. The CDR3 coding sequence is TGTGCCAGCAGTCCTCGGACAGAAACTTATGGCTACACCTTC.

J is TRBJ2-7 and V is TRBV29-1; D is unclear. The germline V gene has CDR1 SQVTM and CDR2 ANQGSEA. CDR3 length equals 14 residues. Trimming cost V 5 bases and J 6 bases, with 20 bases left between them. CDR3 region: CSVPRIRNFAEQYF. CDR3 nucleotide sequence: TGCAGCGTTCCTAGGATTCGGAATTTCGCCGAGCAGTACTTC.

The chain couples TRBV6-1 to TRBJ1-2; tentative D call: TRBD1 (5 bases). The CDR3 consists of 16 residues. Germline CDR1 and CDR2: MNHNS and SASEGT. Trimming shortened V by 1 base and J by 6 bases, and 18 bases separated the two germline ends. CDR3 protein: CASSEGFRAGLDGYTF. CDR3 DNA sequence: TGTGCCAGCAGTGAAGGTTTTCGAGCAGGGTTAGATGGCTACACCTTC.

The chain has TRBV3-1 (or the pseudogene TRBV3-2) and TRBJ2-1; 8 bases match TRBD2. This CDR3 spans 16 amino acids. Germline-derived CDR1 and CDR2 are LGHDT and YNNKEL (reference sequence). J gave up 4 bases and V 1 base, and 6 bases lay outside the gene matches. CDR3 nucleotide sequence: TGTGCCAGCAGCCAAGTGGAGCGGGGGCCTTACAATGAGCAGTTCTTC. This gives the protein CASSQVERGPYNEQFF.

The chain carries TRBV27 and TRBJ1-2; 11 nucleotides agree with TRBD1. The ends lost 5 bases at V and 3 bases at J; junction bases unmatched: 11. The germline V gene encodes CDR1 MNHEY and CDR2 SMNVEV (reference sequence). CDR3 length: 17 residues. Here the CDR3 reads CASSGWTGGSGDYGYTF. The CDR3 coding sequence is TGTGCCAGCAGTGGCTGGACAGGGGGCTCCGGTGACTATGGCTACACCTTC.

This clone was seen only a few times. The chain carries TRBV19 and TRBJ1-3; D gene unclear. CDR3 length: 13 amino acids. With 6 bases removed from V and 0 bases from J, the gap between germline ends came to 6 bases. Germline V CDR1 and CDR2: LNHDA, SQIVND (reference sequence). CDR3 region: CASSSFSGNTIYF. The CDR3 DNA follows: TGTGCCAGTAGCTCCTTCTCTGGAAACACCATATATTTT.

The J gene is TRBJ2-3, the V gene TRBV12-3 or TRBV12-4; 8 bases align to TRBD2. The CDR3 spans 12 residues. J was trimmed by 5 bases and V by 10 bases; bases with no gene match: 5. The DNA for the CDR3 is TGTGCCACCGGGGGGGCTGGAGATACGCAGTATTTT. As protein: CATGGAGDTQYF.

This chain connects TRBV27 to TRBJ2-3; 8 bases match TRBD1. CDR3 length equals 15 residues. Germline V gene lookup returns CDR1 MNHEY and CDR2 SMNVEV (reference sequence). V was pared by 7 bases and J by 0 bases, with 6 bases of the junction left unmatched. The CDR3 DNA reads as TGTGCCAGCACTAAAAGGACAGGGAGCACAGATACGCAGTATTTT. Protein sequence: CASTKRTGSTDTQYF.

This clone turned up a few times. The CDR3 reads CASSPYGGGLNNEQFF. The CDR3 DNA follows: TGTGCCAGCAGCCCATATGGGGGAGGGCTTAACAATGAGCAGTTCTTC. V usage is TRBV7-3 and J usage is TRBJ2-1; 7 nucleotides agree with TRBD2. J was trimmed by 5 bases and V by 5 bases; bases with no gene match: 12. This CDR3 has 16 residues. The V gene's germline CDR1 is SGHTA and CDR2 FQGTGA. Full variable domain (missing parts from reference TRBV7-3 and TRBJ2-1): GAGVSQTPSNKVTEKGKYVELRCDPISGHTALYWYRQSLGQGPEFLIYFQGTGAADDSGLPNDRFFAVRPEGSVSTLKIQRTERGDSAVYLCASSPYGGGLNNEQFFGPGTRLTVL.

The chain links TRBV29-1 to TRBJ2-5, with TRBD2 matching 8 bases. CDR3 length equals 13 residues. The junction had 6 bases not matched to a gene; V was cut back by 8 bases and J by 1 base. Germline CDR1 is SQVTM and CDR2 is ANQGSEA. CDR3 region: CSLRREGQETQYF. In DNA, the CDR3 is TGCAGCCTCCGACGGGAGGGCCAAGAGACCCAGTACTTC.

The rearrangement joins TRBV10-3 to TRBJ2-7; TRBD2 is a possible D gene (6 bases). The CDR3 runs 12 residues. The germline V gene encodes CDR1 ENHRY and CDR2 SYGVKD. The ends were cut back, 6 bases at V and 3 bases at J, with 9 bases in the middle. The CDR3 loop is CAISGTGYEQYF. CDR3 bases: TGTGCCATCAGCGGGACTGGCTACGAGCAGTACTTC.

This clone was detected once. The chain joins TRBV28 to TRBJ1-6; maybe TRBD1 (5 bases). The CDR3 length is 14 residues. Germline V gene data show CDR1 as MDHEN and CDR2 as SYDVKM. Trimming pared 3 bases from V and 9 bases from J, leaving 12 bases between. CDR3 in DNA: TGTGCCAGCAGTTTCAAACAGGTTACTTCACCCCTCCACTTT. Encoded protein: CASSFKQVTSPLHF.

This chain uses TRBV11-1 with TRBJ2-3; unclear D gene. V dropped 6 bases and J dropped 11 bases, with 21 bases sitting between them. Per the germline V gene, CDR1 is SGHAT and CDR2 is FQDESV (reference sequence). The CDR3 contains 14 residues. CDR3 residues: CASSPILNGGEQYF. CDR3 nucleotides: TGTGCCAGCAGTCCCATCCTTAATGGCGGCGAGCAGTATTTT.

The CDR3 is CASSQRTSPTDTQYF. CDR3 DNA sequence: TGTGCCAGCAGCCAGAGGACTAGCCCCACAGATACGCAGTATTTT. V and J are TRBV7-3 and TRBJ2-3; the match to TRBD2 covers 8 bases. Germline V lookup: CDR1 SGHTA, CDR2 FQGTGA. This CDR3 is built from 15 residues. The V and J ends lost 5 bases and 2 bases, in that order; junction bases with no gene match: 6.

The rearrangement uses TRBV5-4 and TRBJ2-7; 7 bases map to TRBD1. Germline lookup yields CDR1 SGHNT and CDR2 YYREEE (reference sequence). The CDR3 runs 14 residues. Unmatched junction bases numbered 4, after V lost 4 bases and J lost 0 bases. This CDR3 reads CASSPGQASYEQYF. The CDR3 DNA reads TGTGCCAGCAGCCCTGGACAGGCCTCCTACGAGCAGTACTTC.

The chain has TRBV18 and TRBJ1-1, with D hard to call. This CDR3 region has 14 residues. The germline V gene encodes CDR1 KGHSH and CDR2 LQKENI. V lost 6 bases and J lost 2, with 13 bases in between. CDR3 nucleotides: TGTGCCAGCTCCCCTGGCAGTTTAAACACTGAAGCTTTCTTT. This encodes CASSPGSLNTEAFF.

The DNA for the CDR3 is TGTGCCAGCAGTTACCTCGGGACTCAACAGCCCCAGCATTTT. Translated: CASSYLGTQQPQHF. The chain recombines TRBV6-2 or TRBV6-3 with TRBJ1-5; maybe TRBD1 (5 bases). Germline CDR1 MNHEY, CDR2 SVGEGT. The CDR3 loop spans 14 amino acids. V was shortened by 2 bases and J by 7 bases, with 12 bases between the two germline ends.